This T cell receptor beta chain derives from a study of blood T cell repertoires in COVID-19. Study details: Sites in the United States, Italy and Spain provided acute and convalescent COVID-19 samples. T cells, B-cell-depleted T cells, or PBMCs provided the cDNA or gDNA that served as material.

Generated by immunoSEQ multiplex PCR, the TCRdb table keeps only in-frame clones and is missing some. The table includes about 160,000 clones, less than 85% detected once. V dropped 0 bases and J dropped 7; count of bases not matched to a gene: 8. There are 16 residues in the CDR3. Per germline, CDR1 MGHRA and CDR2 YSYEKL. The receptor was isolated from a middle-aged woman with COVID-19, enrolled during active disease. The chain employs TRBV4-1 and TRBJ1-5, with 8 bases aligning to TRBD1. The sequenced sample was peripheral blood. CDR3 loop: CASSQDGTGGAQPQHF. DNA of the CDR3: TGCGCCAGCAGCCAAGATGGTACAGGGGGGGCCCAGCCCCAGCATTTT.